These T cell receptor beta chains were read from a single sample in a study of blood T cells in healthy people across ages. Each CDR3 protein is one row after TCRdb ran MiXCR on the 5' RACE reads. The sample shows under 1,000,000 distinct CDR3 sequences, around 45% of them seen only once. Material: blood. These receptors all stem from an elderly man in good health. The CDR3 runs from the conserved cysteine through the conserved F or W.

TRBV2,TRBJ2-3,CASRGLRGTDTQYF
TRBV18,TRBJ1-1,CASSWTDNTEAFF
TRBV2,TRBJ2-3,CASSKDESDTQYF
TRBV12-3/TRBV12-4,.,CASSYGAGRGQETQFF
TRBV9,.,CASSGAPQETQYF
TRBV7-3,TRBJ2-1,CASSLFGTVNEQFF
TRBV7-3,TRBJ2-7,CASSLNGQSSEQYF
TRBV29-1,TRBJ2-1,CSVSNMKLGGSYNEQFF
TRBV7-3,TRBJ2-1,CASSPISHTSGSGNEQFF
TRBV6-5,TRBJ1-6,CASSLRGAGLHF
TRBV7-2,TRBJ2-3,CASSLSEGGPADTQYF
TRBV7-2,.,CASSLAGQTETQFF
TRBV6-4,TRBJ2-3,CASSEEFADTQYF
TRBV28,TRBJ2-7,CASKLPAGASYEQYF
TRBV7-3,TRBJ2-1,CASSLGSLAGTMKQFF
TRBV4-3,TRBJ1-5,CASLTDSNQPQHF
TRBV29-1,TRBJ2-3,CSVELNTDTQYF
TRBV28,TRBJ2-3,CASTTSGITDTQYF
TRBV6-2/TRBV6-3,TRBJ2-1,CASRPDWSSYNEQFF
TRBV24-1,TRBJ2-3,CATSEGTGGADTQYF
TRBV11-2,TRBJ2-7,CASSFGGTDSSEQYF
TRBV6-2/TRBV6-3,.,CASRASGSDEYEQYF
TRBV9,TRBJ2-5,CASSVHQGLDPTGETQYF
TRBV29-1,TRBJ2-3,CSVRGTSVGDTQYF
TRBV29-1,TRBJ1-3,CSAKAPTSGNTIYF
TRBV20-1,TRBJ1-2,CSASEVGVQDYGYTF
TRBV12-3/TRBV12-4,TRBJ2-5,CASTPGTGGRETQYF
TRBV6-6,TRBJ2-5,CASSYGQGDYNEQYF
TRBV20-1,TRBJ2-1,CSARDFSSYGQFF
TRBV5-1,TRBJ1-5,CASSLVVPTPQHF
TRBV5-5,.,CASSLWGVNEQYF
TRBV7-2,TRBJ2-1,CAGSWDNEQFF
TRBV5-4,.,CASSYGQLQGVNEQYF
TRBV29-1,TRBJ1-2,CSVEGGGYGYTF
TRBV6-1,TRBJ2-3,CASSDALGLAGVVDTQYF
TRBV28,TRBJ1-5,CASSKKPGLSARQPQHF
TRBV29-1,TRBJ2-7,CSVQAVEQYF
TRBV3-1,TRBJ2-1,CASSQEAPGKGEQFF